This T cell receptor (beta chain) was identified during a study of blood T cells in healthy people across ages (dated by TCRdb to about 2015). With regard to the full study: Template switching captured roughly one uniquely barcoded TCR beta cDNA molecule per two T cells in model experiments. The study measured age-related changes in TCR beta repertoire diversity using deep sequencing normalized with unique cDNA molecular identifiers. The donors were split into four age groups: young (average about 15 years), middle-aged (39), aged (more than 60) and long-lived (82). To avoid experimental bias, donors of different ages were spread randomly across the sequencing lanes. The study analyzed two additional independent replicas of 1 million unique cDNA reads from the same blood draw for two donors, one aged 18 to 29 and one aged 80 or older. Broad study findings and their caveats: Compared with the aged group, more naive CD4+ T cells, fewer expanded clones and increased TCR diversity were shown by the long-lived group, suggesting age selection. Bulk unsorted PBMC profiling prevented conclusive comparison of naive and antigen-experienced compartments. The percentage of naive T cells measured by flow cytometry correlated strongly with observed TCR beta diversity. Because the CMV infection status of the donors was unknown, age-related changes in expanded clonotypes may potentially have been confounded. As age increased, observed TCR beta diversity per million T cells dropped in a roughly linear way, and a significant reduction was already evident by age about 40. Estimates of total diversity from one million sequenced T cells were regarded as lower bounds and underestimates.

Systemically healthy Caucasian individuals from Russia, 39 in total and aged roughly 6 to 95 years, were included as donors. Around 10 milliliters of peripheral blood were collected from each donor into EDTA-treated Vacutainer tubes. Ficoll-Paque density-gradient centrifugation was used to isolate PBMCs, with at least 6.5 million per sample. Trizol reagent was used to extract total RNA from PBMCs, with at least 6 micrograms per sample. For every donor, an aliquot of PBMCs went through flow cytometry to measure the percentages of naive CD45RAhigh/CD27high T cells. The trim is 3 bases for V and 8 bases for J, with a gap of 6 bases between the germline ends. CDR1 and CDR2 are read off the germline V gene as SQVTM and ANQGSEA. There are 10 amino acids in the CDR3, from cysteine to phenylalanine inclusive. The read is trimmed to its CDR3 DNA, 30 bases read in frame from base 1. Library generation was performed with 5' RACE. Sequencing was performed on an Illumina HiSeq 2500. A second PCR of about 6 to 11 cycles was run with a J-beta primer mix and a sample-barcoded 5' primer. Each TCR beta cDNA molecule received a unique molecular identifier from a template-switch 5' adaptor carrying 12 random nucleotides. At least 2.5 million CDR3-containing paired-end reads were obtained from each sample. First-strand cDNA synthesis was performed from all RNA using the Mint cDNA synthesis kit, with priming by a TRBC-specific oligonucleotide. All cDNA was treated with uracil-DNA glycosylase and then went through a first 18-cycle PCR with the universal primers M1SS and BC2_uni_R. The authors' analysis ran thus. For normalization, 1 million high-quality reads were randomly selected from each sample, with every read carrying a distinct molecular identifier. Instead of being binned into consensus sequences, reads that shared molecular identifiers were thrown out. MiTCR, run with a Q25 quality threshold and the strictest error-elimination algorithm, handled CDR3 identification, clonotype clustering and error correction. A nonparametric unseen species model using Euler transformation provided a lower-bound estimate of total TCR beta diversity. The raw public reads went through TCRdb reprocessing: fastp at Q25, MiXCR clone calling, in-frame beta chains kept. When rows share a CDR3 protein, they turn into one entry using the most common DNA and genes. Here the V and J calls rest on TCRdb's processing, not on the authors' analysis. Present in this sample are more than 500,000 distinct CDR3 sequences, about 25% of which were seen just once. The ten biggest clones cover approximately 17% of the sample.

A single count supports this clonotype. It lacks a known antigen. Nothing much larger sits one base from this clone, and base qualities are not available. The chain is assembled from TRBV29-1 and TRBJ2-3, with TRBD2 as a weak D call on 5 bases. The sequencing sample was made of blood. The receptor was isolated from a woman aged 70-85 years in good health. The CDR3 amino acid sequence is: CSVDGGTQYF. The DNA is TGCAGCGTTGACGGAGGTACGCAGTATTTT.